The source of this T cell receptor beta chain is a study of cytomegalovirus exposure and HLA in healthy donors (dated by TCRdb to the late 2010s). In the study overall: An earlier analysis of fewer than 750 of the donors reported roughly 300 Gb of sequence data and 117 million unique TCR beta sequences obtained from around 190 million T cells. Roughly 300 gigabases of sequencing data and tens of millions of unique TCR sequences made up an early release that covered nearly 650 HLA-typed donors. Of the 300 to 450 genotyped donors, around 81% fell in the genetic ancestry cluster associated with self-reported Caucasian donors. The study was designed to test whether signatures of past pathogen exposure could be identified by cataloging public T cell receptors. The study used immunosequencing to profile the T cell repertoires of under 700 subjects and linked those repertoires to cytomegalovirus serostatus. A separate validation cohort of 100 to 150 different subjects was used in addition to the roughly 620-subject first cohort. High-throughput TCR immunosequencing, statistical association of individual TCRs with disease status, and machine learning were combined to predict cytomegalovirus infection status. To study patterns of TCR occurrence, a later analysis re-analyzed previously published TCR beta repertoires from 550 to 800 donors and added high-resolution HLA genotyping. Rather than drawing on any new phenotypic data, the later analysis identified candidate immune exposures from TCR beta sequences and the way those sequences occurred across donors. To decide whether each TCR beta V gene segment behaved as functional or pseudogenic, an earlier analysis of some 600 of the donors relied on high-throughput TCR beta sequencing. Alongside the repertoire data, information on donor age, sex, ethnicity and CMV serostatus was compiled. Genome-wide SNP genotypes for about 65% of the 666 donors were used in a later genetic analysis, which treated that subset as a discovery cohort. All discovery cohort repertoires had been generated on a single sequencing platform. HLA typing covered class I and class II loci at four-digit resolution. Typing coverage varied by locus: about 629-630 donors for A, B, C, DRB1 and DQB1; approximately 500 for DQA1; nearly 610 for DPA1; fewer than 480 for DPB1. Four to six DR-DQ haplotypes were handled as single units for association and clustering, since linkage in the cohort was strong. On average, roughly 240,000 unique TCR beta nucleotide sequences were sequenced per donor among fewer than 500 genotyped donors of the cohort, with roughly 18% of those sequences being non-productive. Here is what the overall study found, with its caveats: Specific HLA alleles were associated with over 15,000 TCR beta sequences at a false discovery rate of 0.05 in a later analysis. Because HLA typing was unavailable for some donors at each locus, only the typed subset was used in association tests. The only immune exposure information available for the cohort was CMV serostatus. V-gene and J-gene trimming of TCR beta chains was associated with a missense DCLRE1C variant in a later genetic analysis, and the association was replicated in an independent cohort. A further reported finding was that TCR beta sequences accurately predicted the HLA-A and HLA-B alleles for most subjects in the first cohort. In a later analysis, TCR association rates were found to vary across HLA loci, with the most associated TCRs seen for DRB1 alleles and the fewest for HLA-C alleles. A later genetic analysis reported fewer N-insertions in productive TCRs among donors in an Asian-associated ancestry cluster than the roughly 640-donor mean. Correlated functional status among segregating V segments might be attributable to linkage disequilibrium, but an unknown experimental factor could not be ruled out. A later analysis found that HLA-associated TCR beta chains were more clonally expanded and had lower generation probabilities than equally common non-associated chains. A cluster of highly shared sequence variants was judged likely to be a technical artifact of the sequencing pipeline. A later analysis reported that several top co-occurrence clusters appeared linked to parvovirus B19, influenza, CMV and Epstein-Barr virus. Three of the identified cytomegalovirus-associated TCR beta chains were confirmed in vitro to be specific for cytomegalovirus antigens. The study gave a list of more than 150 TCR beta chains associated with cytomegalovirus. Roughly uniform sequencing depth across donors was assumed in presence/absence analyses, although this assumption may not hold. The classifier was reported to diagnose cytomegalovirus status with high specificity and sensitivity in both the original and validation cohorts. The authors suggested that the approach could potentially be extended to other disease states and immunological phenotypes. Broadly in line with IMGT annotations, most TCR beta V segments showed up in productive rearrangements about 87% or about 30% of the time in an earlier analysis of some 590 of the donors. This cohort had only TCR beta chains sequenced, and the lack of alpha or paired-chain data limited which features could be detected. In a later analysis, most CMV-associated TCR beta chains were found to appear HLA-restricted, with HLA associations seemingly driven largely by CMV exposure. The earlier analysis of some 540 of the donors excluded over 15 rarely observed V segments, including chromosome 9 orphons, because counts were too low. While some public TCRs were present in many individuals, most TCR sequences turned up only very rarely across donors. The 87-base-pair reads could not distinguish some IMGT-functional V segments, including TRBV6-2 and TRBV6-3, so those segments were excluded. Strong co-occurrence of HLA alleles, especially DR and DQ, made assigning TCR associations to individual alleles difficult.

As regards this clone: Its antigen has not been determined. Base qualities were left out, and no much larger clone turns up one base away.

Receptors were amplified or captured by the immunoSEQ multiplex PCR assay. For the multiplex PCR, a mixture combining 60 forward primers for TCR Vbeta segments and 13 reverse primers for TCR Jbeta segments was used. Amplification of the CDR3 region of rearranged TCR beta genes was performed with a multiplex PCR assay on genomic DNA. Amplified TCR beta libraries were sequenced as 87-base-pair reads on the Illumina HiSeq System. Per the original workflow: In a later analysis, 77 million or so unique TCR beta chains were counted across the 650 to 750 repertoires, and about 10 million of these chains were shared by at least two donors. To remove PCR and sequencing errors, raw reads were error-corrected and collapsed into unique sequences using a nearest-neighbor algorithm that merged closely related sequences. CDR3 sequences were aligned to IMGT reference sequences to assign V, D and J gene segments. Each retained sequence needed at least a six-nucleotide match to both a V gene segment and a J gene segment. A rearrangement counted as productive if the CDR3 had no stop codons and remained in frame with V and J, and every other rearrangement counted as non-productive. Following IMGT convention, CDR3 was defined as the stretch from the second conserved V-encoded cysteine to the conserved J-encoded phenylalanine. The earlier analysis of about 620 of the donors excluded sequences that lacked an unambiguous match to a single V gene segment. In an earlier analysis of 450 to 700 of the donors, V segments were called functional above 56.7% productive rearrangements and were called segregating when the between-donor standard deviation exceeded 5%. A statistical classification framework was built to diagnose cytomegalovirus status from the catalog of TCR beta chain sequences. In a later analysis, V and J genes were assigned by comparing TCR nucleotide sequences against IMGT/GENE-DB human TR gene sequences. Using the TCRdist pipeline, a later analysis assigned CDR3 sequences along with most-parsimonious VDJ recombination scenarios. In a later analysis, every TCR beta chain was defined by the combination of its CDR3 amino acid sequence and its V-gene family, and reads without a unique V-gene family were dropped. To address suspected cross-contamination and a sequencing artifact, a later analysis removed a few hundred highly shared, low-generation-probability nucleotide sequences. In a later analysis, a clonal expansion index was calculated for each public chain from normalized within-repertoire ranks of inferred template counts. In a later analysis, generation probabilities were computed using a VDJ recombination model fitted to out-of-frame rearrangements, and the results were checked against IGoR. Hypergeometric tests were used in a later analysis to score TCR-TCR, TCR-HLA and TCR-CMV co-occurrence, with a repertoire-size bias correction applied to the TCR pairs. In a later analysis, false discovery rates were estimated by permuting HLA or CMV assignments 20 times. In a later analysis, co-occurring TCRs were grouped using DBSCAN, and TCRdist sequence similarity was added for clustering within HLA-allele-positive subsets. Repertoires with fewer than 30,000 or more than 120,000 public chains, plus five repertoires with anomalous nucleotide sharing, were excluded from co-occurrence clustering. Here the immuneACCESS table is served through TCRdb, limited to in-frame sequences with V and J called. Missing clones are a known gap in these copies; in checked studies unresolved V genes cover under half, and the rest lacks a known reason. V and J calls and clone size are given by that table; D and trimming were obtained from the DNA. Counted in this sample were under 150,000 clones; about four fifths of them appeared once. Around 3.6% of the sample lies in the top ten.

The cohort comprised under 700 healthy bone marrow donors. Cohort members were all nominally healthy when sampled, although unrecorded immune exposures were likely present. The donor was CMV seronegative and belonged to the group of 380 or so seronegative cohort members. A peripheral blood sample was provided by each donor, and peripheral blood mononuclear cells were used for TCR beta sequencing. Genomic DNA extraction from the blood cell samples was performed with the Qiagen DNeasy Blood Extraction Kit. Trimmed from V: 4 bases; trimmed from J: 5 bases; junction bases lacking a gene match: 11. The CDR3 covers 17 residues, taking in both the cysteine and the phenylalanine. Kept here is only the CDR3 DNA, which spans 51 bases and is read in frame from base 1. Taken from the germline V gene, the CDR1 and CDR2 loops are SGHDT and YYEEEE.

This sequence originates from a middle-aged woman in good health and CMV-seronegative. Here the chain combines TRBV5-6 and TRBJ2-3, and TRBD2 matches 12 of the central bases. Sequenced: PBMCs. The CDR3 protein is CASSNGASGRAIDTQYF. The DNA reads TGTGCCAGCAGCAACGGGGCTAGCGGGAGGGCCATAGATACGCAGTATTTT.